This T cell receptor beta chain was sequenced during a study of T cell repertoires in cytomegalovirus infection. This CDR3 has 15 residues. With 7 bases removed from V and 5 bases from J, the gap between germline ends came to 20 bases. Remarks on this clonotype: The antigen is not known.

MiXCR, run by TCRdb on the reads, gives a single entry per CDR3 protein. The sample records 570,000 or so distinct CDR3 sequences, about 40% being singletons. V gene TRBV12-3 or TRBV12-4 combines with J gene TRBJ1-1, with D uncertain. The TCR originated in a human donor in good health (CMV status not recorded). Some clones in this sample may be carry-over from other donors' samples. Material: cultured PBMCs, obtained from culture after CMV antigen stimulation. CDR3 residues: CASTLPGEVGTEAFF. The CDR3 DNA follows: TGTGCCAGCACCCTGCCCGGGGAGGTGGGGACTGAAGCTTTCTTT.